This TCR beta chain was identified in a study of response to subunit inactivated influenza vaccine (dated by TCRdb to between 2018 and 2020). About the study as a whole: The study used deep quantitative T cell receptor repertoire profiling to track responses to a trivalent subunit inactivated influenza vaccine.

The trim is 5 bases for V and 3 bases for J, with a gap of 13 bases between the germline ends. Based on the germline V gene (reference sequence), the CDR1 and CDR2 sequences are SEHNR and FQNEAQ. The CDR3 numbers 14 residues from cysteine through phenylalanine. The kept DNA is CDR3 alone, 42 bases in frame from the first base. Points the paper makes about the study in general: The authors suggested that each seasonal influenza vaccination may recruit only a limited number of new T cells.

This clonotype was detected a few times. What this receptor recognizes is not known. There are no base qualities to consult, and no much larger clone falls within one base. The receptor library was made with RT-PCR. The sequencer was an Illumina HiSeq 2500. TCRdb reanalyzed the raw reads on its own, using fastp at Q25 for trimming and MiXCR for clone calling, and kept in-frame beta chains. One record per CDR3 amino acid sequence lists the most common genes and DNA. This sample gives 300,000 to 350,000 distinct CDR3 sequences in total; 20% to 25% of them show up just once. 10% to 13% of the sample comes from the top ten.

This clonotype was obtained from a man between 50 and 75 years old who received an inactivated influenza vaccine. Donor details come from another sample of the same person, matched by shared clones. The sample was PBMCs from blood, taken approximately 20 months after vaccination. The chain is assembled from TRBV7-9 and TRBJ2-5, and possibly TRBD1, on 6 matching bases. The nucleotide sequence is TGTGCCAGCAGCGACTCAAACAGGGAAGAGACCCAGTACTTC. Translated, this is CASSDSNREETQYF.